Listed below are T cell receptor beta chains from one sample, sequenced in a study of cytomegalovirus exposure and HLA in healthy donors. Measured with immunoSEQ multiplex PCR; TCRdb has only the in-frame clones, and not every one. The sample lists around 170,000 clones, roughly 82% occurring once. Sequencing was performed on PBMCs. These TCRs come from a man in his forties in good health and CMV-seronegative. The CDR3 runs from the conserved cysteine through the conserved F or W. A D gene is named only where the DNA matches it firmly. The size of a clone is reported for some rows only, either as once, few or many, or as a class for expanded clones.

TRBJ2-7	.	TRBD2	TRBV11-2	CASSPQSSGGAGEQYF	TGTGCCAGCAGCCCACAATCTAGCGGGGGGGCGGGCGAGCAGTACTTC
TRBJ2-7	.	TRBD1	TRBV6-6	CASSTGPGGPYEQYF	TGTGCCAGCAGTACCGGGCCAGGGGGCCCCTACGAGCAGTACTTC
TRBJ2-2	.	.	TRBV29-1	CSVARGRNTGELFF	TGCAGCGTTGCTCGGGGGAGGAACACCGGGGAGCTGTTTTTT
TRBJ2-7	.	TRBD2	TRBV30	CAWSLRTSGRVNGEQYF	TGTGCCTGGAGCCTAAGGACTAGCGGGAGGGTAAATGGAGAGCAGTACTTC
TRBJ2-1	.	TRBD2	TRBV7-9	CASSSGLVYHNEQFF	TGTGCCAGCAGCTCGGGACTAGTGTACCACAATGAGCAGTTCTTC
TRBJ2-3	few	TRBD2	TRBV5-6	CASSFGGEGTDTQYF	TGTGCCAGCAGCTTTGGGGGGGAGGGCACAGATACGCAGTATTTT
TRBJ2-7	.	.	TRBV25-1	CASSEAKPPYEQYF	TGTGCCAGCAGTGAAGCCAAGCCCCCCTACGAGCAGTACTTC
TRBJ2-5	once	TRBD2	TRBV9	CASSVGGTRGETQYF	TGTGCCAGCAGCGTAGGAGGGACTAGAGGCGAGACCCAGTACTTC
TRBJ2-7	.	.	TRBV7-8	CASSLESPSSYEQYF	TGTGCCAGCAGCTTAGAAAGCCCTAGCTCCTACGAGCAGTACTTC
TRBJ1-1	few	.	TRBV14	CASSQDLGEGPGTEAFF	TGTGCCAGCAGCCAAGATCTCGGGGAGGGGCCGGGCACTGAAGCTTTCTTT
TRBJ1-1	once	.	TRBV19	CASSIDLAGKAFF	TGTGCCAGTAGTATAGATTTGGCCGGGAAAGCTTTCTTT
TRBJ2-2	.	TRBD2	TRBV19	CASQQTGTSGPGELFF	TGTGCCAGTCAGCAAACCGGGACTAGTGGCCCCGGGGAGCTGTTTTTT
TRBJ1-6	.	TRBD1	TRBV27	CASGGTDLRSPLHF	TGTGCCAGCGGCGGGACAGACCTTAGATCACCCCTCCACTTT
TRBJ1-1	few	.	TRBV10-3	CAISGSGVGTEAFF	TGTGCCATCAGTGGATCAGGTGTAGGAACTGAAGCTTTCTTT
TRBJ2-7	.	.	TRBV4-1	CASSQLPGQGSYEQYF	TGCGCCAGCAGCCAATTGCCTGGGCAGGGGTCGTACGAGCAGTACTTC
TRBJ2-7	.	TRBD1	TRBV29-1	CSVGGQDQSYEQYF	TGCAGCGTTGGGGGACAGGACCAATCCTACGAGCAGTACTTC
TRBJ2-5	.	TRBD2	TRBV2	CASSRTSGGEETQYF	TGTGCCAGCAGTAGGACTAGCGGGGGAGAAGAGACCCAGTACTTC
TRBJ1-1	.	TRBD1	TRBV6-5	CASSYSTDRVEAFF	TGTGCCAGCAGTTACTCGACTGACAGGGTAGAAGCTTTCTTT
TRBJ2-3	.	.	TRBV28	CASRLETSPDTQYF	TGTGCCAGCAGACTTGAAACGTCGCCAGATACGCAGTATTTT
TRBJ2-7	.	TRBD2	TRBV25-1	CASSPLAGVSEQYF	TGTGCCAGCAGTCCTCTAGCGGGAGTAAGCGAGCAGTACTTC
TRBJ1-1	.	TRBD1	TRBV14	CASSRNRGTEAFF	TGTGCCAGCAGCCGAAACAGGGGCACTGAAGCTTTCTTT
TRBJ1-3	.	.	TRBV18	CASSPDKLAGNTIYF	TGTGCCAGCTCACCAGATAAGCTAGCTGGAAACACCATATATTTT
TRBJ1-3	.	.	TRBV25-1	CASSDLRSGNTIYF	TGTGCCAGCAGTGATCTCCGCTCTGGAAACACCATATATTTT